The 8 T cell receptor beta chains in this list originate from one sample, sequenced in a study of response to subunit inactivated influenza vaccine (dated by TCRdb to about 2018). To prepare the library, RT-PCR was applied. TCRdb records Illumina HiSeq 2500 as the sequencer. TCRdb passed the public sequencing reads through fastp at Q25 and MiXCR, retaining productive beta sequences. Merged by CDR3 protein, the rows form single entries marked with the most common genes and DNA. The sample includes some 640,000 distinct CDR3 sequences, with around 13% observed a single time. 5.5% to 7% of the sample lies in the top ten. The input for sequencing was PBMCs from blood, taken 14 days before vaccination. These receptors all stem from a man aged 45-65 years who received an inactivated influenza vaccine. Donor details come from another sample of the same person, matched by shared clones.

This clonotype was found a few times. This chain uses TRBV12-3 or TRBV12-4 with TRBJ2-3; no clear D gene. V lost 3 bases and J lost 6, with 10 bases in between. CDR3 length: 13 amino acids. CDR3 residues: CASSFVLQDTQYF. As DNA, the CDR3 is TGTGCCAGCAGTTTTGTACTACAGGATACGCAGTATTTT.

This clonotype was counted only a few times. This sequence joins TRBV7-2 and TRBJ2-7; 13 bases line up with TRBD2. In germline, CDR1 is SGHTA, CDR2 FQGNSA. The CDR3 covers 15 residues. The V gene end was trimmed by 5 bases and the J gene end by 6 bases; junction bases not matched to a gene: 7. CDR3 DNA: TGTGCCAGCAGCGCAGGACTAGCGGGAGTCTCCGAGCAGTACTTC. Protein product: CASSAGLAGVSEQYF. Filled out from reference TRBV7-2 and TRBJ2-7, the complete variable domain reads GAGVSQSPSNKVTEKGKDVELRCDPISGHTALYWYRQSLGQGLEFLIYFQGNSAPDKSGLPSDRFSAERTGGSVSTLTIQRTQQEDSAVYLCASSAGLAGVSEQYFGPGTRLTVT.

This clonotype was seen ten or more times. The chain recombines TRBV14 with TRBJ2-2; a weak D match, TRBD1 (6 bases). Germline-derived CDR1 and CDR2 are SGHDN and FVKESK. Trimming took 2 bases from V and 7 from J, leaving 11 bases between them. The length of the CDR3 is 14 residues. CDR3 in amino acids: CASSQRQAGGELFF. CDR3 DNA: TGTGCCAGCAGCCAACGACAGGCGGGCGGGGAGCTGTTTTTT.

This clonotype was seen many times. The chain couples TRBV7-9 to TRBJ2-1; no reliable D call. The germline V gene has CDR1 SEHNR and CDR2 FQNEAQ (reference sequence). CDR3 length equals 12 residues. Trimming took 5 bases from V and 9 from J, leaving 11 bases between them. CDR3 in DNA: TGTGCCAGCAGCCTAGGGTTCACTGAGCAGTTCTTC. This sequence encodes CASSLGFTEQFF.

Regarding this clonotype: This clone may be a read error of a much larger clone one base away. Since the CDR3 does not end with the conserved phenylalanine or tryptophan, this likely comes from a read error. This rearrangement joins TRBV12-3 or TRBV12-4 to TRBJ1-2; 10 bases match TRBD1. This CDR3 contains 15 residues. V gave up 2 bases and J gave up 6 bases; unmatched junction bases: 6. CDR3 protein: CASSLRTGGSNGYTL. The CDR3 nucleotides are TGTGCCAGCAGTTTAAGGACAGGGGGATCGAATGGCTACACCCTC.

The chain carries TRBV7-6 and TRBJ2-7; D call uncertain. The germline V gene encodes CDR1 SGHVS and CDR2 FNYEAQ. The CDR3 covers 15 residues. V lost 4 bases, J lost 1 base, and 14 bases lay in between. The DNA of the CDR3 is TGTGCCAGCAGCTCCCCCCAAGGATGGTCCTACGAGCAGTACTTC. This encodes CASSSPQGWSYEQYF.

The sample holds a few counts of this clonotype. The gene calls are TRBV12-3 or TRBV12-4 and TRBJ1-5; 8 nucleotides match TRBD1. This CDR3 spans 14 amino acids. V trimming: 5 bases; J trimming: 7 bases; junction bases outside the gene matches: 7. CDR3 residues: CASSGTGEVQPQHF. For the CDR3, the DNA is TGTGCCAGCAGTGGGACAGGAGAGGTACAGCCCCAGCATTTT.

In its sample, this clonotype was seen a few times. V gene TRBV6-1 combines with J gene TRBJ2-2, with 10 bases that match TRBD1. CDR3 size: 17 residues. CDR1 is MNHNS and CDR2 is SASEGT in the germline V gene. V trimming: 3 bases; J trimming: 3 bases; junction bases outside the gene matches: 7. The CDR3 coding sequence is TGTGCCAGCAGTGACTTGCCGGACAGGGGGTACACCGGGGAGCTGTTTTTT. Its translation: CASSDLPDRGYTGELFF.